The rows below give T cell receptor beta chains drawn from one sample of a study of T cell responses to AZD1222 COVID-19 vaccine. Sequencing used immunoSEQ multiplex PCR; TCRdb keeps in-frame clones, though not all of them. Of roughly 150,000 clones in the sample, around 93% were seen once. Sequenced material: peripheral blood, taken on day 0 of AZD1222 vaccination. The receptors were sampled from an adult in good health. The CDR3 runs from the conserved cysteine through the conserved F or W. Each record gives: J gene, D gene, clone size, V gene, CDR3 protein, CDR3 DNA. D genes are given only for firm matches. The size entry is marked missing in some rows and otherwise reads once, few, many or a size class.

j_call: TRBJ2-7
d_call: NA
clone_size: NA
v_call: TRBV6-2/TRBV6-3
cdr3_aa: CASSPDGGSYEQYF
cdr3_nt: TGTGCCAGCAGTCCAGACGGGGGCTCCTACGAGCAGTACTTC

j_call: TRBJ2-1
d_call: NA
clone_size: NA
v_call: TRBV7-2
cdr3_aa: CASIGTFPYNEQFF
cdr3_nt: TGTGCCAGCATCGGGACATTTCCCTACAATGAGCAGTTCTTC

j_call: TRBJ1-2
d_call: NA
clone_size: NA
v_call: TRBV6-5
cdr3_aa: CASSYFGQGGIYGYTF
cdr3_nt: TGTGCCAGCAGTTACTTTGGTCAGGGAGGAATCTATGGCTACACCTTC

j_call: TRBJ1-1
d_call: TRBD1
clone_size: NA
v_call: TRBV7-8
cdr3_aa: CASSKQGHNTEAFF
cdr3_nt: TGTGCCAGCAGCAAACAGGGGCACAACACTGAAGCTTTCTTT

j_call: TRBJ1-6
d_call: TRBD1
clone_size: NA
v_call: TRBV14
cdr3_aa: CASSQGTARSSYNSPLHF
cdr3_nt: TGTGCCAGCAGCCAGGGGACAGCGAGGAGCTCCTATAATTCACCCCTCCACTTT

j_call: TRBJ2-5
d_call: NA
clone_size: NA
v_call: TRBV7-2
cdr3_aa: CASSSRGDQETQYF
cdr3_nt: TGTGCCAGCAGCTCCCGAGGGGACCAAGAGACCCAGTACTTC

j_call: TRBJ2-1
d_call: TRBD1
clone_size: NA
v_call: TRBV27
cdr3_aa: CASSAIRWDRDSRWRFNEQFF
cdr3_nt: TGTGCCAGCAGTGCCATTCGGTGGGACAGGGACTCTCGATGGCGTTTCAATGAGCAGTTCTTC

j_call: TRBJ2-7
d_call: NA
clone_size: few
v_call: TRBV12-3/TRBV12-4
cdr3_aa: CASSLQTPYEQYF
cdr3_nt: TGTGCCAGCAGTTTGCAAACCCCCTACGAGCAGTACTTC

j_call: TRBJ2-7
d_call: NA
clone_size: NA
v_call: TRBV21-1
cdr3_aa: CASSSRILALSYEQYF
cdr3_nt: TGTGCCAGCAGCTCTCGAATTCTAGCGCTCTCCTACGAGCAGTACTTC

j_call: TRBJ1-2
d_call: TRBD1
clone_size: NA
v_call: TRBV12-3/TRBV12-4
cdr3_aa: CASTRTGYGYTF
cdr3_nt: TGTGCCAGCACCCGGACAGGGTATGGCTACACCTTC

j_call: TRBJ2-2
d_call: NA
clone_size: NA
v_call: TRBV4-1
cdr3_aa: CASSPGGLAANTGELFF
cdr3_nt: TGCGCCAGCAGCCCCGGGGGGCTAGCGGCGAACACCGGGGAGCTGTTTTTT

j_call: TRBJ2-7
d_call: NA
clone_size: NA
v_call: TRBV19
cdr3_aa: CASSIVQGYEQYF
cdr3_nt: TGTGCCAGTAGTATAGTTCAGGGATACGAGCAGTACTTC

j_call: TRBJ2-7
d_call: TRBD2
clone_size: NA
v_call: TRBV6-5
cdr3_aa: CASRSGTRTYEQYF
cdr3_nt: TGTGCCAGCAGATCCGGGACTAGGACCTACGAGCAGTACTTC

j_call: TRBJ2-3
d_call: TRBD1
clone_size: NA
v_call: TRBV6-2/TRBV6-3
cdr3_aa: CASSYSVRGQDTQYF
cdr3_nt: TGTGCCAGCAGTTACTCTGTCAGGGGGCAAGATACGCAGTATTTT

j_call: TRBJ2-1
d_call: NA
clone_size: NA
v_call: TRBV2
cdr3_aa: CASCWTIGSYNEQFF
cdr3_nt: TGTGCCAGCTGCTGGACCATCGGGTCCTACAATGAGCAGTTCTTC

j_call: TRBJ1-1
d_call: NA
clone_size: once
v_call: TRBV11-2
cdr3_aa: CASSLRGDTEAFF
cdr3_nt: TGTGCCAGCAGCTTAAGGGGGGACACTGAAGCTTTCTTT

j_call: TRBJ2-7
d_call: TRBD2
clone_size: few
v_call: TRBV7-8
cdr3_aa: CASSPRRLAGIEQYF
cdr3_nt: TGTGCCAGCAGTCCCCGGCGGCTAGCGGGAATCGAGCAGTACTTC

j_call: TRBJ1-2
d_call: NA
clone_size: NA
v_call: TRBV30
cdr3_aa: CAWTVPGSNYGYTF
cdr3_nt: TGTGCCTGGACAGTACCAGGCTCTAACTATGGCTACACCTTC

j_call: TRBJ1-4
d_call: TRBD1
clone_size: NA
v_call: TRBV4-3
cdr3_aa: CASSQGQGDEKLFF
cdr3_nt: TGCGCCAGCAGCCAAGGACAGGGTGATGAAAAACTGTTTTTT

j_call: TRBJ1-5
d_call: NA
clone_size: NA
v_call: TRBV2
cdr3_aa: CASSARTPSNQPQHF
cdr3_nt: TGTGCCAGCAGTGCTCGGACACCCAGCAATCAGCCCCAGCATTTT

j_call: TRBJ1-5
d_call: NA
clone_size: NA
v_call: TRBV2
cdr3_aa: CASSGDGLNQPQHF
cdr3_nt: TGTGCCAGCAGCGGGGACGGACTTAATCAGCCCCAGCATTTT

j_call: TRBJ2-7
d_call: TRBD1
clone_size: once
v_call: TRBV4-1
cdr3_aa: CASSQAMGTEYYEQYF
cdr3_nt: TGCGCCAGCAGCCAGGCCATGGGGACAGAGTACTACGAGCAGTACTTC

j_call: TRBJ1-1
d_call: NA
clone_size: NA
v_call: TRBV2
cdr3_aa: CASSEGGAAFF
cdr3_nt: TGTGCCAGCAGTGAAGGTGGGGCAGCTTTCTTT

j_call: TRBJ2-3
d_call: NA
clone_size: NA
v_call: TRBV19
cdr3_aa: CASRGSSTDTQYF
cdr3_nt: TGTGCCAGTAGGGGTTCCTCCACAGATACGCAGTATTTT

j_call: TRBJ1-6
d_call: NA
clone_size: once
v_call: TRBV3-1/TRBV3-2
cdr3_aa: CASSQGYRLDSPLHF
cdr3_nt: TGTGCCAGCAGCCAAGGATACAGGTTGGATTCACCCCTCCACTTT

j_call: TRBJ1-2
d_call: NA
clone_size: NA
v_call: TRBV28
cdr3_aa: CAGNGGLYGYTF
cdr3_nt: TGTGCCGGCAATGGGGGGCTCTATGGCTACACCTTC

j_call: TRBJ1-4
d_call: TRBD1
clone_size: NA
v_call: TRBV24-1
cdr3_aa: CATSAGQGANEKLFF
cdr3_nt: TGTGCCACCAGTGCCGGACAGGGCGCAAATGAAAAACTGTTTTTT

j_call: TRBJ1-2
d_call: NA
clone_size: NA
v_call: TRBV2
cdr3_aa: CASRGNGQSYGYTF
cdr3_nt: TGTGCCAGCAGGGGGAACGGACAGTCCTATGGCTACACCTTC

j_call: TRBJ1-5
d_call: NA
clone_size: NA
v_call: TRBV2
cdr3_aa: CASSPTGYGNQPQHF
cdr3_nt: TGTGCCAGCAGTCCTACAGGGTATGGCAATCAGCCCCAGCATTTT

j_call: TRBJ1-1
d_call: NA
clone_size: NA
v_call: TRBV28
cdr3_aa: CASSLKANTEAFF
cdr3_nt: TGTGCCAGCAGTTTAAAGGCGAACACTGAAGCTTTCTTT

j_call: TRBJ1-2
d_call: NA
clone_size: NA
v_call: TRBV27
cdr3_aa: CASSLSWTAHYGYTF
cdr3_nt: TGTGCCAGCAGTTTATCCTGGACCGCCCATTATGGCTACACCTTC

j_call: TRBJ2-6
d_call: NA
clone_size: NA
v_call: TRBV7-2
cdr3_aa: CASSLSRAGANVLTF
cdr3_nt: TGTGCCAGCAGCCTCTCCCGGGCTGGGGCCAACGTCCTGACTTTC

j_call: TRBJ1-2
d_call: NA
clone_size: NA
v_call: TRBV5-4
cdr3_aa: CASSLWGAGKGYTF
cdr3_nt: TGTGCCAGCAGCTTGTGGGGGGCCGGTAAGGGCTACACCTTC